This T cell receptor (beta chain) came from a study of CD4 T cells in relation to SARS-CoV-2 and coronaviruses. Details on this clone: What it binds is unknown.

Assay used: immunoSEQ multiplex PCR; TCRdb lists only in-frame clones, some missing. The sample has 35,000 to 50,000 clones; around 80% are singletons. Cryopreserved PBMCs were CD4-enriched, then split into naive and memory cells. For around 11 days, around 100,000 sorted CD4+ cells grew with T cell-depleted PBMCs and CEF. This TCR was recovered from an adult with COVID-19. The sequencing input was naive CD4+ T cells from PBMCs, cultured in vitro. Noted subset: naive CD4+ T cells isolated by negative enrichment.

The CDR3: CASSALAGGPNTQYF. The CDR3 DNA follows: TGCGCCAGCAGTGCCCTAGCGGGAGGGCCCAATACGCAGTATTTT. This chain joins TRBV10-1 and TRBJ2-3; 12 bases agree with TRBD2. The CDR3 is 15 amino acids. CDR1 is WNHNN, CDR2 SYGVQD, per germline (reference sequence). The V segment lost 4 bases and the J segment 7 bases; nucleotides outside the gene matches: 6.